This T cell receptor (beta chain) was profiled in a study of T cells in Graves' hyperthyroidism and ophthalmopathy. It was considered stable Graves' hyperthyroidism when ophthalmopathy did not progress within 18 months. Researchers amplified the TCR beta CDR3 regions from RNA transcripts. First-round RT-PCR of the TCR CDR3 relied on the HTBI primer set. MiXCR, applied by TCRdb to the multiplex PCR reads, yields one record per CDR3 protein. The data contain roughly 800,000 distinct CDR3 sequences, 38% of them singletons. The CDR3 is made up of 14 amino acids. This clonotype has only one observation. Germline and junction disagree at one end, which may indicate a read error.

This clonotype was sampled from a man aged 18 to 29 with Graves' hyperthyroidism. The sample consisted of blood. The chain couples TRBV12-3 or TRBV12-4 to TRBJ2-2, with D possibly TRBD2 on 6 matching bases. The DNA of the CDR3 is TGTGTCAGCAGTTTTTGGAGGGACACCGGGGAGCTGTTTTTT. This sequence encodes CVSSFWRDTGELFF.